This paragraph covers one TCR beta chain sequence. The antigen is unknown. Sequencing used immunoSEQ multiplex PCR; TCRdb keeps in-frame clones, though not all of them. The data show more than 45,000 clones, 80% to 90% seen once. This record comes from a study of pediatric ulcerative colitis. Study conclusions and caveats: A couple of patients had blood samples with substantially reduced template counts. Two rectal CDR3 clonotypes occurred in all ulcerative colitis patients. Total lymphocyte DNA, not sorted subsets, was the template. In rectum, acute severe colitis had expanded clones and less diversity.

The CDR3 has 19 residues. The trim removed 2 bases at V and 0 bases at J, leaving 13 bases unmatched. The germline V gene encodes CDR1 KGHSH and CDR2 LQKENI. This sequence joins TRBV18 and TRBJ2-7; 10 bases line up with TRBD1. Sequencing was carried out using blood. This TCR was recovered from a boy aged 5-17 years who was a control in a study of pediatric ulcerative colitis. CDR3 region: CASSPKGPTRTGGSYEQYF. The CDR3 region has the DNA TGTGCCAGCTCACCAAAGGGGCCAACCAGGACAGGGGGCTCCTACGAGCAGTACTTC.